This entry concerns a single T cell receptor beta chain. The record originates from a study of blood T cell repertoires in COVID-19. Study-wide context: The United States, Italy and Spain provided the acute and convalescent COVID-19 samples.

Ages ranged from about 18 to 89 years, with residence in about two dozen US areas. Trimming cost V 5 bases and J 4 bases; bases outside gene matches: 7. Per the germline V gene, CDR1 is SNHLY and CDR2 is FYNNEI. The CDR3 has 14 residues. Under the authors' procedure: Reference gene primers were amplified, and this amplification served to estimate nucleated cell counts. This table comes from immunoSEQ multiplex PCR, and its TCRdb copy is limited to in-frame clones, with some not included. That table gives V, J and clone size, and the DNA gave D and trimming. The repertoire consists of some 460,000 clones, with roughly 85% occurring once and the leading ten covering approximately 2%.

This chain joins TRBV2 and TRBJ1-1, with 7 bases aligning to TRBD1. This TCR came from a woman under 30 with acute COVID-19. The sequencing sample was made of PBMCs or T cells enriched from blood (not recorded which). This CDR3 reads CASSPQNRGTEAFF. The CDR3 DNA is TGTGCCAGCAGTCCCCAAAACAGGGGCACTGAAGCTTTCTTT.